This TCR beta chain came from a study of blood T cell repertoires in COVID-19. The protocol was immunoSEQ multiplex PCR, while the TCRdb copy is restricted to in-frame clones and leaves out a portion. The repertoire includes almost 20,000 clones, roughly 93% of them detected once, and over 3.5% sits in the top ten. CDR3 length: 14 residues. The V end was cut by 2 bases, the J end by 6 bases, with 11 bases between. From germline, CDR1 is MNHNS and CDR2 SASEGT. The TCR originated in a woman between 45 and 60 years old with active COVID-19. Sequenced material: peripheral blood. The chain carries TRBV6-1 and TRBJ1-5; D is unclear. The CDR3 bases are TGTGCCAGCAGTGAAAGAGCAGGTGGTCAGCCCCAGCATTTT. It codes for CASSERAGGQPQHF.